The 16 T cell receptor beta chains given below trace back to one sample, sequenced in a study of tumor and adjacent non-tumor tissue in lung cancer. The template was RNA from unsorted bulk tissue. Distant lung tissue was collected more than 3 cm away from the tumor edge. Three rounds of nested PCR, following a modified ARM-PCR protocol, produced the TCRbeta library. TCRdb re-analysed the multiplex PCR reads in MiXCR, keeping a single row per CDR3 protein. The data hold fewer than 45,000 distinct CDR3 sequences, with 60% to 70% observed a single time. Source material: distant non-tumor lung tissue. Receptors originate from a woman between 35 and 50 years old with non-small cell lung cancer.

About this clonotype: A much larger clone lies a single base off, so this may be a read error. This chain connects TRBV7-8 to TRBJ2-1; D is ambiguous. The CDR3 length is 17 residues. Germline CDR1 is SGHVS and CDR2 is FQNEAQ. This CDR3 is CASSLVEVIGSCNEQFF. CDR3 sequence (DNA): TGTGCCAGCAGCTTAGTCGAGGTGATCGGATCCTGCAATGAGCAGTTCTTC. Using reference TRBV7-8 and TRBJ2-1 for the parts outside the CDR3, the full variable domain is GAGVSQSPRYKVAKRGQDVALRCDPISGHVSLFWYQQALGQGPEFLTYFQNEAQLDKSGLPSDRFFAERPEGSVSTLKIQRTQQEDSAVYLCASSLVEVIGSCNEQFFGPGTRLTVL.

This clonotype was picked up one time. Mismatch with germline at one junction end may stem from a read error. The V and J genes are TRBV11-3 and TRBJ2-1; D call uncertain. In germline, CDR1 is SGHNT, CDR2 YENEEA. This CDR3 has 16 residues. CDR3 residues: CASSLRPRSSYNEQLF. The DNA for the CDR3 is TGTGCCAGCAGCCTAAGACCTCGGAGTTCCTACAATGAGCAGCTCTTC.

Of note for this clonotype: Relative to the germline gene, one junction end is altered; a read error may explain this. Written as DNA, the CDR3 is TGTGTCAGCAGTATAGCGGGGGGACCCTACGAGCAGTACTTC. Protein sequence: CVSSIAGGPYEQYF. The chain uses TRBV6-5 and TRBJ2-7; 10 positions agree with TRBD2. The CDR3 length is 14 residues. From germline, CDR1 is MNHEY and CDR2 SVGAGI.

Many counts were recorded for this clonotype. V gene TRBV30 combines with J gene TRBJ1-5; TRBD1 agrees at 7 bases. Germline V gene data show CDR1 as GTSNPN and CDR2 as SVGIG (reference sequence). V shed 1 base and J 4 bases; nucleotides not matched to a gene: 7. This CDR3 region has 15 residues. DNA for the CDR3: TGTGCCTGGAGTGGGAAGGGGGCCTCTAATCAGCCCCAGCATTTT. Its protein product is CAWSGKGASNQPQHF.

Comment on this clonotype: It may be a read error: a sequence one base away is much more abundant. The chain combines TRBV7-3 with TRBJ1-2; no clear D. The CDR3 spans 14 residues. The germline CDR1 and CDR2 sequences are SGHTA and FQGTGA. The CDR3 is CATSLTGQPGGYTF. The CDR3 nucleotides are TGTGCCACCAGCTTAACCGGGCAGCCTGGTGGCTACACCTTC.

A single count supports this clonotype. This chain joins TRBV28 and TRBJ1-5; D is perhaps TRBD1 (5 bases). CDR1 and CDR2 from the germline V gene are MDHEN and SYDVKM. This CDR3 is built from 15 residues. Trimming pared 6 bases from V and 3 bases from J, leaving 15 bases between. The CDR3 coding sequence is TGTGCCAGCAGCTTGTTCAGGGAGGACAATCAGCCCCAGCATTTT. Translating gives CASSLFREDNQPQHF.

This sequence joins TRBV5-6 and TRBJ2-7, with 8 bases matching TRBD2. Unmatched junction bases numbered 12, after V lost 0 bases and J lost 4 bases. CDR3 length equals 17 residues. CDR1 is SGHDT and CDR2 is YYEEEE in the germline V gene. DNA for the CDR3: TGTGCCAGCAGCTTGGTGGTGCGGGGGGCCTCTACGTACGAGCAGTACTTC. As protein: CASSLVVRGASTYEQYF.

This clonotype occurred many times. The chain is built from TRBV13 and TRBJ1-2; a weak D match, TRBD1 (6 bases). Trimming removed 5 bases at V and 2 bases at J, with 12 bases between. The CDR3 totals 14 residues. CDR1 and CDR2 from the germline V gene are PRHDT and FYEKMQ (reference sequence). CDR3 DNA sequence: TGTGCCAGCAGCCCGACAGGTTTCAACTATGGCTACACCTTC. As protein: CASSPTGFNYGYTF.

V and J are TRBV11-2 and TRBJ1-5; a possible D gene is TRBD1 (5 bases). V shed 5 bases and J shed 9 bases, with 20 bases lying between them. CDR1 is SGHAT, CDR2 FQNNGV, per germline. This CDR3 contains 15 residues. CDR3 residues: CASSEWAGLYRPQHF. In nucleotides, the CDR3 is TGTGCCAGCAGCGAATGGGCAGGGTTATATCGGCCCCAGCATTTT.

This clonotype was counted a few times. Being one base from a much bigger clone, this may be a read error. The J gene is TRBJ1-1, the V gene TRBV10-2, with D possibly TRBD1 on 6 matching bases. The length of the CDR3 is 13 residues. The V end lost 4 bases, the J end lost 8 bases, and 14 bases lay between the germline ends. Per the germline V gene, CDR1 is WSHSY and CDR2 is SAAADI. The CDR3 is CASSGDKGGEAFF. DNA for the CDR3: TGCGCCAGCAGTGGGGACAAGGGGGGAGAAGCTTTCTTT.

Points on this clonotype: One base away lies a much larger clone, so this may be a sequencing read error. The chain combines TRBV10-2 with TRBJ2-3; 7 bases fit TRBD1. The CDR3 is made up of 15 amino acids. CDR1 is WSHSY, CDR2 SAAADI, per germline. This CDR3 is CASCEDRMATDTQYF. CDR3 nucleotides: TGCGCCAGCTGTGAGGACAGGATGGCCACAGATACGCAGTATTTT.

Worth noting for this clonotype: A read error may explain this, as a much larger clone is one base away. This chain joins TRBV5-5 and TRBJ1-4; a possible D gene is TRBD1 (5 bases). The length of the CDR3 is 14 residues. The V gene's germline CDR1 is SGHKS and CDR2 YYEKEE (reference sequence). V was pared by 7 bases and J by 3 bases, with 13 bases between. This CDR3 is CASPRGGSNEKLFF. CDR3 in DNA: TGTGCCAGCCCTCGGGGGGGATCTAATGAAAAACTGTTTTTT. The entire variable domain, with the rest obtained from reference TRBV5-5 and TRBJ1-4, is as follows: DAGVTQSPTHLIKTRGQQVTLRCSPISGHKSVSWYQQVLGQGPQFIFQYYEKEERGRGNFPDRFSARQFPNYSSELNVNALLLGDSALYLCASPRGGSNEKLFFGSGTQLSVL.

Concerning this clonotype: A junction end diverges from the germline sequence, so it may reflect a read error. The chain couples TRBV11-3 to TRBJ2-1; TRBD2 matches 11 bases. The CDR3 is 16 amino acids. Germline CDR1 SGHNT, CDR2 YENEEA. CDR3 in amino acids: CASSDTGLAANNGQFF. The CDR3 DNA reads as TGCGCCAGTAGCGATACGGGACTAGCGGCCAACAATGGGCAGTTCTTC.

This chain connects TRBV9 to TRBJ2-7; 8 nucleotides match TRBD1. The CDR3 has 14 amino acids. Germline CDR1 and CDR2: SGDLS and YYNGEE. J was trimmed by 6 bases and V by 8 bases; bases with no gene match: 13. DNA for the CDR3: TGTGCCAGTAGCCCTACAGGGGGACCTCTCGAGCAGTACTTC. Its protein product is CASSPTGGPLEQYF. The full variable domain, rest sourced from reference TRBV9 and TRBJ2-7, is DSGVTQTPKHLITATGQRVTLRCSPRSGDLSVYWYQQSLDQGLQFLIQYYNGEERAKGNILERFSAQQFPDLHSELNLSSLELGDSALYFCASSPTGGPLEQYFGPGTRLTVT.

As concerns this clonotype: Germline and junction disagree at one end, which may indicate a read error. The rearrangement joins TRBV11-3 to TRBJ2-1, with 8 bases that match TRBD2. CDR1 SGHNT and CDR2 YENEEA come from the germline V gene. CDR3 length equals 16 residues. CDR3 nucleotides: TGTCCCAGCAGCGATCCGGGACTAGGGGCCAACAATGATCAGTTCTTC. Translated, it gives CPSSDPGLGANNDQFF. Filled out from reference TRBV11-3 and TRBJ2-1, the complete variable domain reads EAGVVQSPRYKIIEKKQPVAFWCNPISGHNTLYWYLQNLGQGPELLIRYENEEAVDDSQLPKDRFSAERLKGVDSTLKIQPAELGDSAVYLCPSSDPGLGANNDQFFGPGTRLTVL.

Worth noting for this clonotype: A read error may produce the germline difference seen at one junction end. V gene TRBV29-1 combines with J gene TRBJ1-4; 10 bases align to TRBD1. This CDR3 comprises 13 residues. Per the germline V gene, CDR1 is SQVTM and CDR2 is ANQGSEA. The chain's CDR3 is CSVFGQGEEKLLF. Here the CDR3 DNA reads TGCAGCGTATTCGGACAGGGGGAAGAAAAACTGCTTTTT.